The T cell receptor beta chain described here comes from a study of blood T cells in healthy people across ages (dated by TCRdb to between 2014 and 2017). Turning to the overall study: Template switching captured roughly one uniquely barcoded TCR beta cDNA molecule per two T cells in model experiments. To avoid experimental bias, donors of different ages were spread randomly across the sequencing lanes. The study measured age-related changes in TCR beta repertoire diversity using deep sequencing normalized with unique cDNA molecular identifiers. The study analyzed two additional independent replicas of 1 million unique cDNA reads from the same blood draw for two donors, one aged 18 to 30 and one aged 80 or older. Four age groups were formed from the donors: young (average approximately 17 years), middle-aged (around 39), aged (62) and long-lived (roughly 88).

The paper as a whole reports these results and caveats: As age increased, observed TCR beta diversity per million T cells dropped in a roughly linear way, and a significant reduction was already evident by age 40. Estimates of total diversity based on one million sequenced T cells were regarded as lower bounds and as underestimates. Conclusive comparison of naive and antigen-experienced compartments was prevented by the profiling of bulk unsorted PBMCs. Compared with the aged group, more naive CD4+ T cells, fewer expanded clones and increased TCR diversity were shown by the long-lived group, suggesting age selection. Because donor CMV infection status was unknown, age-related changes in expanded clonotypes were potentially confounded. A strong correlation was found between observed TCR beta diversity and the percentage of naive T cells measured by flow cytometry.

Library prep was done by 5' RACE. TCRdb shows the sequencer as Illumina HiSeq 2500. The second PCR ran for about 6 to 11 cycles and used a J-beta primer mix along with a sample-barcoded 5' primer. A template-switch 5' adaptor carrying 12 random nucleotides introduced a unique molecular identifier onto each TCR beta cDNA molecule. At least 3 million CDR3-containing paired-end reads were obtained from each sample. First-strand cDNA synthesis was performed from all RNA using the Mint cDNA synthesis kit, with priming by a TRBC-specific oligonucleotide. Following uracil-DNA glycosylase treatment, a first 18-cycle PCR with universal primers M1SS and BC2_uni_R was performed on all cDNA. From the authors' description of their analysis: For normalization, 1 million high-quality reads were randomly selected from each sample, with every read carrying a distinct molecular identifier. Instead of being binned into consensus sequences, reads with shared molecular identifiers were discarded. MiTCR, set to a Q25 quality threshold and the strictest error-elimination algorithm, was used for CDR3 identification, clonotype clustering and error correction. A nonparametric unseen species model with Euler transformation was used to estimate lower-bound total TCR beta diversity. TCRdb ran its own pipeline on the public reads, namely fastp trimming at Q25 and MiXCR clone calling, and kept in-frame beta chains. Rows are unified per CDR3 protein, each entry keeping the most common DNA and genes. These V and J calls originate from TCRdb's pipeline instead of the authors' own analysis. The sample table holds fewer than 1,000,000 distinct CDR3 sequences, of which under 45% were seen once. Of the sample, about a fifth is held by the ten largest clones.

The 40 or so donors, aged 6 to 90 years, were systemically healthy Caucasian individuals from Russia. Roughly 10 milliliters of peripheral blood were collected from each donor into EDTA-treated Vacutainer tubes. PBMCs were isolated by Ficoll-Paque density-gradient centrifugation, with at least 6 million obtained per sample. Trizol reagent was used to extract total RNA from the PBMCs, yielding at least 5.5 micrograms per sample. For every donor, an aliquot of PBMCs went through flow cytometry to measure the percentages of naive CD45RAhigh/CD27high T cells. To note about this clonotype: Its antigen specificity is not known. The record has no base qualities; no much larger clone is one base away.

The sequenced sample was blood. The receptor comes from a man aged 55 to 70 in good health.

The bases are TGCGCCAGCAGCCCGGTTGAGAGGGGTACCCACAATGAGCAGTTCTTC. It encodes CASSPVERGTHNEQFF. The V gene is TRBV4-1 and the J gene is TRBJ2-1; the D call is possibly TRBD1 or TRBD2, each sharing 5 bases. V was cut back by 4 bases and J by 5 bases, leaving a gap of 18 bases between them. Including cysteine and phenylalanine, the CDR3 has 16 amino acids. Only the CDR3 portion is preserved as DNA: 48 bases, with reading frame beginning at the first base. The germline V gene sets CDR1 to MGHRA and CDR2 to YSYEKL.